This T cell receptor beta chain appears in the sequencing data of a study of T and B cells in COVID-19 patients. Study-level background: Comorbidities linked to unfavorable COVID-19 outcome were present in about 90% of the roughly 20 active-infection patients. Study-wide results and caveats: There were 2,000 to 2,500 TCR clusters exclusive to the recovered cohort, 31 with low generation probability. Patients with COVID-19 reportedly showed strongly skewed T cell receptor beta variable and joining gene usage.

Blood genomic DNA input for TRB amplification was about 240-500 ng. Multiplex PCR with BIOMED2 TRB-A/B primer pools amplified TRB rearrangements. TCRdb itself ran the multiplex PCR reads through MiXCR, one entry per CDR3 protein. This sample carries over 9,500 distinct CDR3 sequences, around 30% of them seen once, and the ten largest clones take approximately 26%. As to this clonotype: The antigen is undetermined.

The V gene's germline CDR1 is SGHNT and CDR2 YYREEE (reference sequence). The CDR3 totals 15 residues. V lost 3 bases to trimming and J lost 2 bases, with 13 bases between them. The gene calls are TRBV5-4 and TRBJ2-3, with TRBD1 as a possible D gene (5 bases). The receptor was isolated from a human donor who had recovered from COVID-19. The specimen sequenced was blood. CDR3 residues: CASSWGSGDTDTQYF. CDR3 DNA sequence: TGTGCCAGCAGCTGGGGCTCGGGCGACACAGATACGCAGTATTTT.